Below are 10 T cell receptor beta chains sequenced from a single sample in a study of tumour-infiltrating T cells in Burkitt lymphoma. Method: immunoSEQ multiplex PCR; TCRdb's copy keeps in-frame clones and lacks some. The repertoire includes about 4,000 clones, 19% of them detected once, and roughly 1.5% sits in the top ten. Sequenced: tumor tissue. Every receptor here comes from a human donor with Burkitt lymphoma.

CDR3 DNA sequence: TGCGCCAGCAGCTTGTCGAGCCAAGAGACCCAGTACTTC. Translated, it gives CASSLSSQETQYF. This chain joins TRBV5-1 and TRBJ2-5; D unclear. Trimming removed 1 base at V and 1 base at J, with 5 bases between. Germline V gives CDR1 SGHRS, CDR2 YFSETQ. The CDR3 is made up of 13 amino acids.

This chain joins TRBV4-2 and TRBJ2-1; TRBD1 matches 11 bases. V gave up 0 bases and J gave up 5 bases; unmatched junction bases: 3. Germline CDR1 reads LGHNA; CDR2 reads YNFKEQ. This CDR3 is built from 16 residues. CDR3: CASSQDPGQGDNEQFF. The CDR3 nucleotides are TGTGCCAGCAGCCAAGATCCGGGACAGGGGGACAATGAGCAGTTCTTC.

The gene calls are TRBV10-3 and TRBJ1-1; possible D gene TRBD1, 6 bases. The V end was cut by 9 bases, the J end by 3 bases, with 11 bases between. The germline gives CDR1 ENHRY, CDR2 SYGVKD. There are 12 residues in the CDR3. The CDR3, as DNA: TGTGCCATTAGGAGGGGGGACACTGAAGCTTTCTTT. As protein: CAIRRGDTEAFF.

The gene calls are TRBV7-2 and TRBJ2-3; D is ambiguous. The CDR3 spans 17 residues. Trimming shortened V by 2 bases and J by 1 base, and 16 bases separated the two germline ends. Germline-derived CDR1 and CDR2 are SGHTA and FQGNSA. CDR3 nucleotide sequence: TGTGCCAGCAGCTTACTGGGGTTAGATGAAGGCACAGATACGCAGTATTTT. This sequence encodes CASSLLGLDEGTDTQYF. The full variable domain, rest sourced from reference TRBV7-2 and TRBJ2-3, is GAGVSQSPSNKVTEKGKDVELRCDPISGHTALYWYRQSLGQGLEFLIYFQGNSAPDKSGLPSDRFSAERTGGSVSTLTIQRTQQEDSAVYLCASSLLGLDEGTDTQYFGPGTRLTVL.

The chain is built from TRBV19 and TRBJ1-1; D ambiguous. Germline V gene lookup returns CDR1 LNHDA and CDR2 SQIVND (reference sequence). The V end was cut by 5 bases, the J end by 1 base, with 8 bases between. The CDR3 extends over 13 amino acids. The CDR3 nucleotides read TGTGCCAGTAGTTCTTGGGGGAACACTGAAGCTTTCTTT. The encoded protein is CASSSWGNTEAFF.

V and J are TRBV7-8 and TRBJ2-7, with D possibly TRBD2 on 5 matching bases. The CDR3 is made up of 15 amino acids. Trimming removed 1 base at V and 2 bases at J, with 12 bases between. CDR1 is SGHVS and CDR2 is FQNEAQ in the germline V gene. The CDR3 coding sequence is TGTGCCAGCAGCTTAGGAGGGCTTGCAGCCTACGAGCAGTACTTC. Its translation: CASSLGGLAAYEQYF.

This clone was counted between two and nine times. V gene TRBV10-3 combines with J gene TRBJ2-5; possible D gene TRBD1, 5 bases. There are 14 residues in the CDR3. V lost 6 bases to trimming and J lost 3 bases, with 14 bases between them. Germline V gene lookup returns CDR1 ENHRY and CDR2 SYGVKD. The CDR3 DNA is TGTGCCATCAGGGTCCATCAGGGTGAAGAGACCCAGTACTTC. It translates to CAIRVHQGEETQYF.

The chain joins TRBV5-4 to TRBJ2-5; D unresolved. V dropped 7 bases and J dropped 5 bases, with 9 bases sitting between them. The CDR3 extends over 11 amino acids. Germline CDR1 reads SGHNT; CDR2 reads YYREEE (reference sequence). DNA for the CDR3: TGTGCCAGCGGCGCCATGGAGACCCAGTACTTC. Protein sequence: CASGAMETQYF.

The chain recombines TRBV6-6 with TRBJ1-2, with 9 bases fitting TRBD1. CDR3 length equals 14 residues. With V trimmed by 7 bases and J by 8 bases, 11 bases remained unmatched. Per germline, CDR1 MNHNY and CDR2 SVGAGI (reference sequence). This chain's CDR3 is CASILPDRGNGYTF. CDR3 nucleotide sequence: TGTGCCAGCATCCTTCCGGACAGGGGTAACGGCTACACCTTC.

This clone was recorded a few times. The chain has TRBV6-5 and TRBJ2-7; D gene unclear. CDR3 length: 12 amino acids. Germline CDR1 MNHEY, CDR2 SVGAGI. V was clipped by 8 bases and J by 3 bases, with 11 bases between them. The CDR3 nucleotides are TGTGCCAGCTTGAGCAGCAACTACGAGCAGTACTTC. Its translation: CASLSSNYEQYF.